Reported below is one T cell receptor (beta chain). This record belongs to a study of OX40 agonist ivuxolimab in advanced cancers. Between the trimmed V and J ends, which lost 4 bases and 5 bases, there was a span of 10 bases. The CDR3 covers 13 residues. Germline lookup yields CDR1 SNHLY and CDR2 FYNNEI. Using immunoSEQ multiplex PCR, the repertoire was profiled, and TCRdb retains in-frame clones only, with some absent. The sample records 25,000 to 35,000 clones, roughly 80% being singletons. This specimen consisted of CD4+ or CD8+ T cells sorted from blood, obtained in a trial of the OX40 agonist ivuxolimab. The receptor's source is an adult with an advanced solid tumor such as melanoma, head and neck, liver or kidney cancer. This chain links TRBV2 with TRBJ2-3; D is possibly TRBD1 or TRBD2 (5 bases each). The CDR3 protein is CASSVAGRDTQYF. The CDR3 DNA is TGTGCCAGCAGTGTTGCAGGGAGAGATACGCAGTATTTT.